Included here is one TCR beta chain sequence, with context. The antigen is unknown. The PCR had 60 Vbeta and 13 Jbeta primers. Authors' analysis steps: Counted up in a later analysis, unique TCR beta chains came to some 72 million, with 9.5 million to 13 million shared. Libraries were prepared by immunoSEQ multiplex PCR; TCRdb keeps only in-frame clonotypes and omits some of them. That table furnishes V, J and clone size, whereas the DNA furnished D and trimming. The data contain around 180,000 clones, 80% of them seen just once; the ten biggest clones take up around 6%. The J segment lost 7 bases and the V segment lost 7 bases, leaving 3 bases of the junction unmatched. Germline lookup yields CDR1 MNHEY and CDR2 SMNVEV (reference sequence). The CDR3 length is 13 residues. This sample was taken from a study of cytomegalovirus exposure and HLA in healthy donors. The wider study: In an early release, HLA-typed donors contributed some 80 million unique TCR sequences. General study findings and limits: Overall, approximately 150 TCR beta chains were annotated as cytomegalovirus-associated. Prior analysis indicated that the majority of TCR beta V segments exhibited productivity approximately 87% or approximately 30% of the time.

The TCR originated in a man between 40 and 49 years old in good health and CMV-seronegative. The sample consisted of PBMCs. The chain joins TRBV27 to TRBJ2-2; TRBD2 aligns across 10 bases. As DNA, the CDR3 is TGTGCCAGCACCCAGCGGGAGGGCGGGGAGCTGTTTTTT. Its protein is CASTQREGGELFF.